The source of this T cell receptor beta chain is a study of Graves' ophthalmopathy and Graves' hyperthyroidism. Findings and caveats of the study: For predicting ophthalmopathy progression, the model had 70.59% sensitivity and approximately 72% specificity.

Using RNA transcripts, the TCR beta CDR3 regions were amplified. The first round was an RT-PCR with HTBI primers, and the second round was a multiplex PCR. In TCRdb, the multiplex PCR reads were re-called with MiXCR into one record per CDR3 protein. The data show some 350,000 distinct CDR3 sequences, about 17% seen once. This clonotype was detected many times. Its antigen is not identified. As the starting material, 9.5 to 10 ml of fresh peripheral blood yielded the PBMCs. The CDR3 is 12 residues long. V was pared by 7 bases and J by 3 bases, with 7 bases between. Germline CDR1 reads GTSNPN; CDR2 reads SVGIG (reference sequence).

V and J are TRBV30 and TRBJ1-6; D gene ambiguous. Sample: peripheral blood. This receptor was obtained from an adult woman with stable Graves' hyperthyroidism. The CDR3 DNA is TGTGCCTACGGGATCTATAATTCACCCCTCCACTTT. Amino acids: CAYGIYNSPLHF.